Each of the 29 T cell receptor beta chains below was sequenced from the same sample in a study of blood T cells in healthy people across ages. The use of a sample-barcoded 5' primer and a J-beta primer mix characterized a second PCR of roughly 6 to 12 cycles. MiXCR, run by TCRdb on the 5' RACE reads, gives a single entry per CDR3 protein. The sample shows about 900,000 distinct CDR3 sequences, 60% to 80% of them seen only once. The sample consisted of blood. These receptors all come from a man aged 25 to 40 in good health.

The CDR3 loop is CASSFTGNGANVLTF. DNA of the CDR3: TGTGCCAGCAGCTTTACAGGGAATGGGGCCAACGTCCTGACTTTC. The V gene is TRBV7-2, the J gene TRBJ2-6; D perhaps matches TRBD1 (6 bases). CDR3 length: 15 amino acids. Between the trimmed V and J ends, which lost 3 bases and 3 bases, there was a span of 9 bases. The germline V gene has CDR1 SGHTA and CDR2 FQGNSA.

Points on this clonotype: A read error may produce the germline difference seen at one junction end. The gene calls are TRBV4-3 and TRBJ2-7; 7 bases agree with TRBD1. The CDR3 is made up of 16 amino acids. Germline CDR1 reads LGHNA; CDR2 reads YSLEER. The CDR3 nucleotides are TGCGCCAGCAGCCAAGATCCGGGACAGCCAACCTACGAGCGGTACTTC. Its protein product is CASSQDPGQPTYERYF.

This clonotype showed up just a few times. V is TRBV5-8 and J is TRBJ1-5; D not certain. The germline CDR1 and CDR2 sequences are SGHTS and YDEGEE. With 0 bases removed from V and 2 bases from J, the gap between germline ends came to 6 bases. This CDR3 is built from 14 residues. The CDR3 DNA reads as TGTGCCAGCAGCTTGGGACAACGCAATCAGCCCCAGCATTTT. Encoded protein: CASSLGQRNQPQHF. Together with reference TRBV5-8 and TRBJ1-5, the CDR3 gives the full variable domain: EAGVTQSPTHLIKTRGQQATLRCSPISGHTSVYWYQQALGLGLQFLLWYDEGEERNRGNFPPRFSGRQFPNYSSELNVNALELEDSALYLCASSLGQRNQPQHFGDGTRLSIL.

The chain couples TRBV20-1 to TRBJ1-3; D gene unclear. V gave up 3 bases and J gave up 9 bases, with 15 bases separating them. Germline V CDR1 and CDR2: DFQATT, SNEGSKA (reference sequence). The CDR3 is 13 residues long. DNA for the CDR3: TGCAGTGCTAGGGAGGTCCGTGCAGGCACCATATATTTT. Translating it yields CSAREVRAGTIYF.

Only a few counts were recorded for this clonotype. The chain couples TRBV20-1 to TRBJ2-1, with 9 bases matching TRBD1. V trimming: 2 bases; J trimming: 3 bases; junction bases outside the gene matches: 5. This CDR3 region has 15 residues. CDR1 and CDR2 (germline): DFQATT, SNEGSKA (reference sequence). CDR3 coding DNA: TGCAGTGCTAGACTTGACAGGGGGGGCTACAATGAGCAGTTCTTC. This sequence encodes CSARLDRGGYNEQFF.

This sequence joins TRBV7-3 and TRBJ2-7, with D possibly being TRBD2 (7 bases). Trimming pared 2 bases from V and 2 bases from J, leaving 16 bases between. Germline V lookup: CDR1 SGHTA, CDR2 FQGTGA. The CDR3 is 16 residues long. The CDR3 sequence is CASSLGPGGDTYEQYF. CDR3 DNA: TGTGCCAGCAGCTTAGGCCCGGGGGGCGATACCTACGAGCAGTACTTC. Using reference TRBV7-3 and TRBJ2-7 for the parts outside the CDR3, the full variable domain is GAGVSQTPSNKVTEKGKYVELRCDPISGHTALYWYRQSLGQGPEFLIYFQGTGAADDSGLPNDRFFAVRPEGSVSTLKIQRTERGDSAVYLCASSLGPGGDTYEQYFGPGTRLTVT.

This sequence joins TRBV10-3 and TRBJ1-2; TRBD1 matches at 10 bases. The trim removed 5 bases at V and 2 bases at J, leaving 2 bases unmatched. The CDR3 spans 14 residues. The germline V gene encodes CDR1 ENHRY and CDR2 SYGVKD. The CDR3 spells CAISQDRGNYGYTF. The DNA for the CDR3 is TGTGCCATCAGTCAGGACAGGGGGAACTATGGCTACACCTTC.

This clonotype was seen a handful of times. V and J are TRBV20-1 and TRBJ2-4; 7 positions agree with TRBD2. The J call is uncertain, as TRBJ2-7 better fits the DNA end. The CDR3 has 15 residues. Germline CDR1 reads DFQATT; CDR2 reads SNEGSKA (reference sequence). This CDR3 is CSARPRDYVGYEQYF. The CDR3 DNA follows: TGCAGTGCTAGACCCCGGGACTATGTAGGCTACGAGCAGTACTTC.

This clonotype came up once. This chain links TRBV15 with TRBJ2-3; possibly TRBD1 for D (5 bases). CDR3 length: 17 residues. V was shortened by 2 bases and J by 2 bases, with 17 bases between the two germline ends. The germline CDR1 and CDR2 sequences are LNHNV and YYDKDF (reference sequence). The CDR3 reads CATSRPHTGVHTDTQYF. As DNA, the CDR3 is TGTGCCACCAGCAGACCCCACACAGGAGTACACACAGATACGCAGTATTTT. Combining the CDR3 with reference TRBV15 and TRBJ2-3 gives the whole variable domain DAMVIQNPRYQVTQFGKPVTLSCSQTLNHNVMYWYQQKSSQAPKLLFHYYDKDFNNEADTPDNFQSRRPNTSFCFLDIRSPGLGDTAMYLCATSRPHTGVHTDTQYFGPGTRLTVL.

The J gene is TRBJ2-7, the V gene TRBV9, with 7 nucleotides matching TRBD2. TRBJ2-5 matches the DNA end more closely, so the J call is doubtful. The CDR3 is made up of 16 amino acids. CDR1 and CDR2 (germline): SGDLS, YYNGEE. CDR3 nucleotide sequence: TGTGCCAGCAGCCCCCTAGGGGAGGGCTTTCAAGAGACCCAGTACTTC. It translates to CASSPLGEGFQETQYF.

The chain links TRBV10-3 to TRBJ1-5; TRBD1 might be the D (5 bases). This CDR3 region has 12 residues. The V gene lost 6 bases and the J gene lost 4 bases, with 7 bases spanning the gap. CDR1 ENHRY and CDR2 SYGVKD come from the germline V gene. Written as DNA, the CDR3 is TGTGCCATCAGGAAGGGGAATCAGCCCCAGCATTTT. Its translation is CAIRKGNQPQHF.

CDR3 loop: CASSLDSVRASTF. In nucleotides, the CDR3 is TGTGCCAGCAGTTTGGATAGTGTAAGAGCCTCCACCTTC. The J gene is TRBJ1-2, the V gene TRBV28; D is unclear. Germline CDR1 is MDHEN and CDR2 is SYDVKM. CDR3 length equals 13 residues. The V end was cut by 3 bases, the J end by 13 bases, with 18 bases between.

The chain is built from TRBV4-3 and TRBJ2-7; the D is unclear. Germline V gene data show CDR1 as LGHNA and CDR2 as YSLEER. CDR3 length: 13 amino acids. V shed 4 bases and J shed 6 bases, with 13 bases lying between them. The CDR3 bases are TGCGCCAGCAGCCGTCAGATTGGTCTCGAGCAGTACTTC. Translation gives CASSRQIGLEQYF.

This sequence joins TRBV28 and TRBJ2-7; 9 positions agree with TRBD1. Trimming at V came to 6 bases and at J to 0 bases, leaving 9 bases not matched to a gene. Germline V gene data show CDR1 as MDHEN and CDR2 as SYDVKM. This CDR3 is built from 16 residues. The CDR3 sequence: CASSSNRDRDSYEQYF. In nucleotides, the CDR3 is TGTGCCAGCAGCTCAAACCGGGACAGGGACTCCTACGAGCAGTACTTC.

CDR3 nucleotides: TGTGCCACCAGGGACAGGAGCTCCTACAATGAGCAGTTCTTC. Amino acid sequence: CATRDRSSYNEQFF. The chain employs TRBV24-1 and TRBJ2-1, with 7 bases that match TRBD1. The germline V gene encodes CDR1 KGHDR and CDR2 SFDVKD. The CDR3 runs 14 residues. With 7 bases clipped from V and 0 bases from J, the junction kept 2 bases outside the gene matches.

V and J are TRBV20-1 and TRBJ2-5, with D hard to call. CDR3 length: 12 residues. With 4 bases removed from V and 11 bases from J, the gap between germline ends came to 17 bases. Germline V gene sequence: CDR1 DFQATT, CDR2 SNEGSKA (reference sequence). CDR3 in amino acids: CSATRIPPLQYF. The CDR3 nucleotides are TGCAGTGCTACCCGGATCCCTCCTTTGCAGTACTTC.

Worth noting for this clonotype: A junction boundary mismatches the germline segment, possibly from a read error. J is TRBJ2-1 and V is TRBV12-5; 8 bases line up with TRBD2. CDR1 and CDR2 from the germline V gene are LGHNT and FRNRAP. This CDR3 spans 17 amino acids. CDR3: CANGRGGVGSSYNEQFF. The CDR3 DNA follows: TGTGCTAATGGTCGGGGGGGCGTAGGAAGCTCCTACAATGAGCAGTTCTTC.

V is TRBV12-3 or TRBV12-4 and J is TRBJ1-1; D is uncertain. The CDR3 extends over 13 amino acids. Trimming cost V 0 bases and J 5 bases, with 7 bases left between them. The CDR3 loop reads CASSLASSTEAFF. The CDR3 nucleotides are TGTGCCAGCAGTTTAGCGTCTAGTACTGAAGCTTTCTTT.

This clonotype was seen only a few times. The V call is TRBV4-3, the J call TRBJ2-7; no firm D call. The CDR3 runs to 14 residues. Per germline, CDR1 LGHNA and CDR2 YSLEER. V dropped 5 bases and J dropped 1 base, with 12 bases sitting between them. Here the CDR3 DNA reads TGCGCCAGCAGCACCGGGCTAGTTTCCTACGAGCAGTACTTC. Protein product: CASSTGLVSYEQYF.

The gene calls are TRBV19 and TRBJ1-2, with D perhaps TRBD1 (6 bases). Trimming shortened V by 4 bases and J by 3 bases, and 12 bases separated the two germline ends. The CDR3 extends over 14 amino acids. Germline CDR1 is LNHDA and CDR2 is SQIVND (reference sequence). The CDR3 DNA reads TGTGCCAGTAGTACCGCACAGGGTGACTATGGCTACACCTTC. Translated: CASSTAQGDYGYTF. The complete variable domain, with remaining parts taken from reference TRBV19 and TRBJ1-2, reads DGGITQSPKYLFRKEGQNVTLSCEQNLNHDAMYWYRQDPGQGLRLIYYSQIVNDFQKGDIAEGYSVSREKKESFPLTVTSAQKNPTAFYLCASSTAQGDYGYTFGSGTRLTVV.

This clonotype was recorded a few times. One end of the junction varies from germline; a read error may be responsible. This sequence joins TRBV5-1 and TRBJ1-5; D is possibly TRBD1 (5 bases). CDR1 and CDR2 (germline): SGHRS, YFSETQ. The CDR3 loop spans 14 amino acids. The chain's CDR3 is CASSLEGSNQPQHF. As DNA, the CDR3 is TGTGCCAGCAGCTTAGAGGGGAGCAATCAGCCCCAGCATTTT.

J is TRBJ2-5 and V is TRBV4-3, with 7 bases that match TRBD2. Trimming at V came to 2 bases and at J to 5 bases, leaving 11 bases not matched to a gene. The CDR3 length is 16 residues. Looked up from germline, CDR1 is LGHNA and CDR2 is YSLEER. CDR3 nucleotides: TGCGCCAGCAGCCAAACTTGGACTAGATCTTATGAGACCCAGTACTTC. It codes for CASSQTWTRSYETQYF.

In DNA form, the CDR3 reads TGCAGCGTTCGGGGTACTGGCGGGGAGCTGTTTTTT. As protein: CSVRGTGGELFF. This chain uses TRBV29-1 with TRBJ2-2; a weak D match, TRBD2 (5 bases). CDR3 length equals 12 residues. From germline, CDR1 is SQVTM and CDR2 ANQGSEA. With 5 bases removed from V and 7 bases from J, the gap between germline ends came to 11 bases.

The chain recombines TRBV6-2 or TRBV6-3 with TRBJ1-4; the D gene is possibly TRBD1 (5 bases). Per germline, CDR1 MNHEY and CDR2 SVGEGT. Trimming cost V 6 bases and J 5 bases, with 19 bases left between them. The CDR3 totals 16 residues. The CDR3 DNA reads TGTGCCAGCAGCCCGGGAAGGGGAATAAAAAATGAAAAACTGTTTTTT. Encoded protein: CASSPGRGIKNEKLFF.

This rearrangement joins TRBV20-1 to TRBJ2-3, with D perhaps TRBD2 (6 bases). This CDR3 is 14 amino acids long. Germline V gene data show CDR1 as DFQATT and CDR2 as SNEGSKA (reference sequence). V lost 6 bases and J 4 bases, leaving 17 bases between the germline ends. The CDR3 reads CSALGLPHPDTQYF. DNA for the CDR3: TGCAGTGCGCTGGGACTGCCTCATCCAGATACGCAGTATTTT.

This chain links TRBV7-2 with TRBJ2-1; 7 bases line up with TRBD2. V gave up 6 bases and J gave up 6 bases; unmatched junction bases: 11. Per the germline V gene, CDR1 is SGHTA and CDR2 is FQGNSA. CDR3 length: 15 residues. Here the CDR3 reads CASSLEASGRNEQFF. CDR3 DNA sequence: TGTGCCAGCAGTCTAGAGGCTAGCGGCCGCAATGAGCAGTTCTTC.

This rearrangement joins TRBV6-2 or TRBV6-3 to TRBJ1-1; D unclear. V shed 6 bases and J shed 6 bases, with 11 bases lying between them. The CDR3 length is 12 residues. Germline assignment: CDR1 MNHEY and CDR2 SVGEGT. The CDR3 protein is CASSRLSPEAFF. The CDR3 DNA sequence: TGTGCCAGCAGCCGTCTCAGTCCTGAAGCTTTCTTT.

The table lists this clonotype with a few counts. V and J are TRBV28 and TRBJ2-7; the D is unclear. V shed 3 bases and J shed 6 bases, with 9 bases lying between them. This CDR3 region has 12 residues. The germline CDR1 and CDR2 sequences are MDHEN and SYDVKM. As DNA, the CDR3 is TGTGCCAGCAGTTTGGGTCCGGTCGAGCAGTACTTC. Its translation is CASSLGPVEQYF.

V usage is TRBV4-3 and J usage is TRBJ1-2; D unresolved. V dropped 1 base and J dropped 6 bases, with 15 bases sitting between them. CDR3 length: 15 residues. Germline V gene lookup returns CDR1 LGHNA and CDR2 YSLEER. CDR3 nucleotides: TGCGCCAGCAGCCAAGGATTTCGGAGTCGGGATGGCTACACCTTC. Its protein is CASSQGFRSRDGYTF.